This T cell receptor beta chain originates from a study of shared clonotypes between healthy human individuals. Findings and caveats of the study: Sampling covered blood only; tissue repertoires likely differ. Naive subsets tended to show greater estimated richness than memory subsets.

Evenly divided among several immunoSEQ plates was the genomic DNA of each subset. Clones were read by immunoSEQ multiplex PCR, and TCRdb kept only the in-frame ones, dropping some. The sample lists over 1.4 million clones; roughly 96% were seen once. This CDR3 region has 15 residues. J was trimmed by 2 bases and V by 5 bases; bases with no gene match: 4. Germline V CDR1 and CDR2: KGHSH, LQKENI. Comments on this clone: Its specificity is not known.

This TCR came from a man aged 30 to 45 in good health. The V gene is TRBV18, the J gene TRBJ1-5; TRBD1 matches 9 bases. The specimen was naive CD4+ T cells sorted from blood. Subset described: CD45RA+ positively selected. The CDR3 DNA reads as TGTGCCAGCTCAGACAGGGGGTACGGCAATCAGCCCCAGCATTTT. Its translation: CASSDRGYGNQPQHF.